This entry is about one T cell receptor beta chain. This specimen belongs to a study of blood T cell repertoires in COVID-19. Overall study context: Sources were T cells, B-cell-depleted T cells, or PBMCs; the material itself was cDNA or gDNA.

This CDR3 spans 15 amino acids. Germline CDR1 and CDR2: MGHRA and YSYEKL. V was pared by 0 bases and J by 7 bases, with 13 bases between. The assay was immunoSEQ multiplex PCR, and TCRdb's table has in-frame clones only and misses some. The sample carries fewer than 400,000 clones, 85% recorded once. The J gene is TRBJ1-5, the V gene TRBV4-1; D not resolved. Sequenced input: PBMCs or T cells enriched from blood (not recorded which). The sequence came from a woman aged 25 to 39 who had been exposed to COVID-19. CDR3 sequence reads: CASSQERLGGQPQHF. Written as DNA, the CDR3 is TGCGCCAGCAGCCAAGAGAGGTTGGGAGGACAGCCCCAGCATTTT.